This entry is about one T cell receptor beta chain. Its target antigen remains unknown. Base qualities are missing; no much larger clone stands one base away. V and J lose 1 base and 0 bases, and a span of 7 bases separates them. CDR1 and CDR2, per the germline V gene, are SGHNT and YENEEA. Spanning cysteine to phenylalanine, the CDR3 consists of 16 amino acids. The CDR3 DNA has 48 bases and is translated from base 1. To prepare the library, the immunoSEQ multiplex PCR assay was applied. Entries here come from immuneACCESS through TCRdb and include only in-frame sequences with V and J called. Some clones fail to appear in such tables; in the studies checked, an unresolved V gene covers under half of the shortfall, and the cause of the remainder is unknown. This sample lists around 85,000 clones; approximately 94% were detected once. Of the sample, around 0.25% is held by the ten largest clones. The sample originates from a study of technical replicates of blood from several donors (dated by TCRdb to the late 2010s).

The chain is encoded by TRBV11-3 joined to TRBJ1-6, with no confident D gene call. The sequenced sample consisted of T cells isolated from PBMCs. The receptor comes from a human donor in good health. CDR3 region: CASSLARGSYNSPLHF. The DNA reads as follows: TGTGCCAGCAGCTTAGCCAGAGGCTCCTATAATTCACCCCTCCACTTT.